The 20 T cell receptor beta chains reported below all come from one sample, sequenced in a study of T cell responses to AZD1222 COVID-19 vaccine (dated by TCRdb to the early 2020s). Receptor amplification or capture employed the immunoSEQ multiplex PCR assay. TCRdb stores this immuneACCESS table with in-frame sequences only. Part of the clones is absent; in the studies checked, under half of the shortfall reflects unresolved V genes, and no reason is known for the rest. The table for this sample lists roughly 150,000 clones; roughly 90% of them were counted only once. In total, the top ten clones hold 1.5% to 2% of the sample. This sample's time point label indicates: about 28 days (+/-7) after the second vaccine dose. The sequenced sample was peripheral blood, obtained 28 days after the second AZD1222 dose. The receptors derive from an adult who received the AZD1222 COVID-19 vaccine.

The J gene is TRBJ1-5, the V gene TRBV19; a weak D match, TRBD1 (6 bases). Trimming stripped 0 bases from V and 3 bases from J, with 9 bases between. The CDR3 has 15 residues. CDR1 is LNHDA and CDR2 is SQIVND in the germline V gene (reference sequence). The CDR3 DNA reads as TGTGCCAGTAGTATAGACAGGGGCTTCAATCAGCCCCAGCATTTT. Its protein product is CASSIDRGFNQPQHF.

DNA of the CDR3: TGTGCCAGCAGTTCTCGTAGCGGGAGCTCCTACGAGCAGTACTTC. This encodes CASSSRSGSSYEQYF. The chain uses TRBV27 and TRBJ2-7; 9 bases match TRBD2. This CDR3 is built from 15 residues. The V and J ends lost 4 bases and 0 bases, in that order; junction bases with no gene match: 4. CDR1 and CDR2 from the germline V gene are MNHEY and SMNVEV (reference sequence).

The chain employs TRBV27 and TRBJ2-3; D gene unclear. The CDR3 loop spans 15 amino acids. The V end lost 2 bases, the J end lost 5 bases, and 14 bases lay between the germline ends. The germline V gene has CDR1 MNHEY and CDR2 SMNVEV (reference sequence). CDR3 sequence: CASSLVALGGDTQYF. The CDR3 nucleotides are TGTGCCAGCAGTTTAGTAGCTTTAGGTGGAGATACGCAGTATTTT.

The V call is TRBV4-2, the J call TRBJ2-2; TRBD1 might be the D (6 bases). This CDR3 contains 15 residues. Germline V gene data show CDR1 as LGHNA and CDR2 as YNFKEQ. V dropped 0 bases and J dropped 1 base, with 6 bases sitting between them. The CDR3 sequence: CASSQEQGNTGELFF. Written as DNA, the CDR3 is TGTGCCAGCAGCCAAGAACAGGGGAACACCGGGGAGCTGTTTTTT.

In its sample, this clone was seen once. V is TRBV27 and J is TRBJ1-6; weak D call: TRBD1 (6 bases). Trimming removed 0 bases at V and 9 bases at J, with 6 bases between. The CDR3 spans 13 residues. Germline CDR1 reads MNHEY; CDR2 reads SMNVEV (reference sequence). CDR3 in DNA: TGTGCCAGCAGTTTATCCAGGGGTTCACCCCTCCACTTT. Protein product: CASSLSRGSPLHF.

The V gene is TRBV19, the J gene TRBJ2-7, with D uncertain. The V and J ends lost 0 bases and 3 bases respectively, with 15 bases between them. This CDR3 has 16 amino acids. Germline V gene lookup returns CDR1 LNHDA and CDR2 SQIVND (reference sequence). CDR3 coding DNA: TGTGCCAGTAGTATAGACTCAGAAAGAGGAATCTACGAGCAGTACTTC. The encoded protein is CASSIDSERGIYEQYF.

The CDR3 here is CASSPPEGVNQPQHF. CDR3 in DNA: TGTGCCAGCAGTCCACCCGAGGGGGTCAATCAGCCCCAGCATTTT. This chain joins TRBV28 and TRBJ1-5, with D perhaps matching TRBD1 (6 bases). V shed 5 bases and J shed 3 bases, with 14 bases lying between them. The CDR3 loop spans 15 amino acids. Looked up from germline, CDR1 is MDHEN and CDR2 is SYDVKM.

V and J are TRBV27 and TRBJ1-6; TRBD1 matches 9 bases. Trimming cost V 2 bases and J 7 bases; bases outside gene matches: 15. This CDR3 is built from 19 residues. CDR1 and CDR2 (germline): MNHEY, SMNVEV (reference sequence). CDR3 residues: CASSLEGTGTGIHNSPLHF. The CDR3 coding sequence is TGTGCCAGCAGTTTAGAGGGGACCGGGACAGGGATACACAATTCACCCCTCCACTTT.

The chain has TRBV7-6 and TRBJ2-5, with 8 bases matching TRBD1. V shed 5 bases and J 4 bases; nucleotides not matched to a gene: 6. Germline lookup yields CDR1 SGHVS and CDR2 FNYEAQ. The length of the CDR3 is 14 residues. The CDR3 sequence: CASSPTGGRETQYF. The CDR3, as DNA: TGTGCCAGCAGCCCAACAGGGGGAAGAGAGACCCAGTACTTC.

V usage is TRBV28 and J usage is TRBJ2-7, with TRBD1 matching over 9 bases. CDR3 size: 18 residues. V dropped 5 bases and J dropped 0; count of bases not matched to a gene: 14. Germline lookup yields CDR1 MDHEN and CDR2 SYDVKM. The CDR3 DNA follows: TGTGCCAGCAGTACCTACCCCAAGGGACAGGGACTCTCCTACGAGCAGTACTTC. Translating it yields CASSTYPKGQGLSYEQYF.

The genes are TRBV10-3 and TRBJ1-1, with TRBD1 matching over 9 bases. Germline loops: CDR1 ENHRY, CDR2 SYGVKD. CDR3 length: 16 amino acids. With V trimmed by 6 bases and J by 3 bases, 11 bases remained unmatched. The CDR3 bases are TGTGCCATCAGGCCGGGACAGGGTCTATGGGACACTGAAGCTTTCTTT. It encodes CAIRPGQGLWDTEAFF.

V gene TRBV3-1 (or the pseudogene TRBV3-2) combines with J gene TRBJ2-2; no definite D call. The V end lost 4 bases, the J end lost 0 bases, and 6 bases lay between the germline ends. This CDR3 contains 14 residues. CDR1 and CDR2 (germline): LGHDT, YNNKEL (reference sequence). The CDR3 DNA sequence: TGTGCCAGCAGCCCCAAAGCGAACACCGGGGAGCTGTTTTTT. It translates to CASSPKANTGELFF.

V and J are TRBV9 and TRBJ1-1, with a tentative D call TRBD1 (5 bases). Trimming removed 0 bases at V and 0 bases at J, with 9 bases between. The CDR3 is 15 amino acids. Per germline, CDR1 SGDLS and CDR2 YYNGEE. CDR3 in amino acids: CASSVGADMNTEAFF. CDR3 sequence (DNA): TGTGCCAGCAGCGTAGGGGCGGACATGAACACTGAAGCTTTCTTT. The full variable domain, rest sourced from reference TRBV9 and TRBJ1-1, is DSGVTQTPKHLITATGQRVTLRCSPRSGDLSVYWYQQSLDQGLQFLIQYYNGEERAKGNILERFSAQQFPDLHSELNLSSLELGDSALYFCASSVGADMNTEAFFGQGTRLTVV.

This chain links TRBV6-6 with TRBJ2-7, with D perhaps TRBD2 (5 bases). This CDR3 comprises 14 residues. The germline CDR1 and CDR2 sequences are MNHNY and SVGAGI (reference sequence). V was cut by 5 bases and J by 3 bases, with 14 bases left in between. The CDR3 protein is CASSTRGIYYEQYF. CDR3 DNA: TGTGCCAGCAGTACCCGGGGTATTTACTACGAGCAGTACTTC.

The chain combines TRBV7-3 with TRBJ2-6; 7 bases agree with TRBD1. J gave up 0 bases and V 5 bases, and 7 bases lay outside the gene matches. Germline CDR1 and CDR2: SGHTA and FQGTGA. This CDR3 spans 17 amino acids. This chain's CDR3 is CASSLRQGNSGANVLTF. The CDR3, as DNA: TGTGCCAGCAGCCTCCGACAGGGTAACTCTGGGGCCAACGTCCTGACTTTC.

The J gene is TRBJ1-4, the V gene TRBV6-5, with D tentatively TRBD1 (5 bases). Germline V gives CDR1 MNHEY, CDR2 SVGAGI. The V gene lost 5 bases and the J gene lost 4 bases, with 8 bases spanning the gap. This CDR3 has 13 amino acids. The CDR3, as DNA: TGTGCCAGCAGTAAGGGGATTAATGAAAAACTGTTTTTT. Translation gives CASSKGINEKLFF.

The chain links TRBV7-2 to TRBJ2-3; D perhaps matches TRBD2 (6 bases). Trimming removed 5 bases at V and 0 bases at J, with 9 bases between. The germline gives CDR1 SGHTA, CDR2 FQGNSA. The CDR3 totals 14 residues. The CDR3 DNA sequence: TGTGCCAGCAGCCACGGGGGTAGCACAGATACGCAGTATTTT. Translation gives CASSHGGSTDTQYF.

This chain links TRBV30 with TRBJ2-1; TRBD1 agrees at 7 bases. This CDR3 contains 15 residues. Trimming removed 5 bases from V and 2 bases from J; junction bases left unmatched: 9. Germline CDR1 reads GTSNPN; CDR2 reads SVGIG (reference sequence). CDR3 loop: CAWENRDSAYNEQFF. The CDR3 DNA reads as TGTGCCTGGGAAAACCGGGACAGTGCCTACAATGAGCAGTTCTTC.

This chain joins TRBV2 and TRBJ2-3; D perhaps matches TRBD2 (5 bases). Germline CDR1 and CDR2: SNHLY and FYNNEI. The V end lost 4 bases, the J end lost 2 bases, and 10 bases lay between the germline ends. This CDR3 comprises 14 residues. The CDR3 here is CASSVLGNTDTQYF. The CDR3 nucleotides read TGTGCCAGCAGTGTCCTCGGGAACACAGATACGCAGTATTTT.

V gene TRBV15 combines with J gene TRBJ1-5; no clear D gene. Trimming shortened V by 1 base and J by 4 bases, and 8 bases separated the two germline ends. This CDR3 spans 14 amino acids. Per germline, CDR1 LNHNV and CDR2 YYDKDF (reference sequence). The CDR3 sequence is CATSRVEINQPQHF. The CDR3 DNA reads TGTGCCACCAGCAGAGTAGAGATAAATCAGCCCCAGCATTTT.